This T cell receptor (beta chain) was identified during a study of T cells after yellow fever vaccination. Whole-study context: Some fractions had low cell numbers, and these were prepared with SMART-Seq v4 Ultra Low Input.

Deletions cut 2 bases from V and 6 bases from J, with 8 bases between. CDR1 and CDR2 from the germline V gene are SGHKS and YYEKEE (reference sequence). There are 13 residues in the CDR3. TCRdb independently ran MiXCR on the 5' RACE reads; one entry per CDR3 protein. The sample has some 160,000 distinct CDR3 sequences, 9.3% seen once; the top ten hold 35% to 40%. The origin of this receptor is a man younger than 35 who received the YFV17D yellow fever vaccine. The specimen comprised CD8+ T cells sorted from PBMCs, sampled 45 days after the yellow fever booster vaccination. The chain recombines TRBV5-5 with TRBJ1-4; D gene ambiguous. The chain's CDR3 is CASSLAGDEKLFF. CDR3 DNA sequence: TGTGCCAGCAGCTTAGCAGGAGATGAAAAACTGTTTTTT.